This is a list of T cell receptor beta chains from one sample in a study of cytomegalovirus exposure and HLA in healthy donors. TCRdb keeps only in-frame clones here, not all; method: immunoSEQ multiplex PCR. The sample contains more than 90,000 clones, nearly 80% of which appear only once. Sequencing used PBMCs. The receptors were gathered from a woman in her thirties or forties in good health and CMV-seropositive. The conserved cysteine and the conserved F or W are not part of the CDR3 here.

12,TRBV6-6,TRBJ2-2,ASSWREITGELF
15,TRBV21-1,TRBJ2-1,ASQNSEGRLGGGEQF
13,TRBV7-2,TRBJ2-7,ASSRAGGPFHEQY
10,TRBV6-5,TRBJ1-5,ASSYSFGPQH
11,TRBV19,TRBJ2-3,ASRLGSADTQY
12,TRBV5-1,TRBJ2-7,ASSFAGGKYEQY
12,TRBV27,TRBJ2-3,ASSPRQASDTQY
13,TRBV19,TRBJ2-3,ASSIVSSSTDTQY
13,TRBV5-4,TRBJ2-1,ASSLGSGRFNEQF
14,TRBV15,TRBJ2-7,ATSRDLDSRLDEQY
14,TRBV10-3,TRBJ2-7,AISEPGLAETYEQY
15,TRBV2,TRBJ2-3,ASTLSSSGYLADTQY
13,TRBV7-2,TRBJ2-7,ASSLVRTGYYEQY
10,TRBV6-6,TRBJ1-5,ASKTGNQPQH
13,TRBV7-8,TRBJ1-2,ASSLVDSFYYGYT
16,TRBV9,TRBJ1-3,ASSVTPSLDRLGNTIY
13,TRBV5-1,TRBJ1-2,ASSWDRTANYGYT
12,TRBV10-3,TRBJ2-2,ALRTSGNDGELF
12,TRBV6-1,TRBJ2-7,ASSEFEQNYEQY
11,TRBV6-5,TRBJ1-2,ASSPGTGVRYT
14,TRBV6-6,TRBJ1-1,ASSYSRPTVNTEAF
11,TRBV27,TRBJ1-2,ASSPWGEYGYT